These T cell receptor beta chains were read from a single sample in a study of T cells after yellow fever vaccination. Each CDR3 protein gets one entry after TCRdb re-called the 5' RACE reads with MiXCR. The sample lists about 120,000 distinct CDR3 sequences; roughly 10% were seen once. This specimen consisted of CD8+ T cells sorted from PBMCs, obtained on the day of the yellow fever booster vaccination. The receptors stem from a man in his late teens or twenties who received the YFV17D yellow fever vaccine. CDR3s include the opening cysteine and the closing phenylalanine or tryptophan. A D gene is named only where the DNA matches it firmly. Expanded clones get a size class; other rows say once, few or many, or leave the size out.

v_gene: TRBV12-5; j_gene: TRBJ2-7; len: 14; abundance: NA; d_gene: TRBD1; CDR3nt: TGTGCTAGTGGTTTGTCAGGGGGCGCCTTCGAGCAGTACTTC; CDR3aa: CASGLSGGAFEQYF
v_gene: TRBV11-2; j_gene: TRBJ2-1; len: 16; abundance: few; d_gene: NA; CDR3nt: TGTGCCAGCAGCTTAACGCAGCGGGTGGCCTACAATGAGCAGTTCTTC; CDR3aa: CASSLTQRVAYNEQFF
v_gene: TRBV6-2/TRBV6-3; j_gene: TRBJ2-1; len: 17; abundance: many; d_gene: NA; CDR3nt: TGTGCCAGCAGTCCCTTGAGAAGGGGTAGGGGAGACAATGAGCAGTTCTTC; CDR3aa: CASSPLRRGRGDNEQFF
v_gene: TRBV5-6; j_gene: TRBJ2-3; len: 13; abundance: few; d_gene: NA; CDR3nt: TGTGCCAGCAGCCCGACAGGCACAGATACGCAGTATTTT; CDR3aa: CASSPTGTDTQYF
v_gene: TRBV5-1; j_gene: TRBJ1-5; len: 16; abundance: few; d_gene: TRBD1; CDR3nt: TGCGCCAGCAGACTGGACAGGGCGGCGGGCAATCAGCCCCAGCATTTT; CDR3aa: CASRLDRAAGNQPQHF
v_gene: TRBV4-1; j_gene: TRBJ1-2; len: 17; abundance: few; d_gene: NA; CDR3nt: TGCGCCAGCAGCCCCAAGAGGCTTGGACGGGCTCACTATGGCTACACCTTC; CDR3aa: CASSPKRLGRAHYGYTF
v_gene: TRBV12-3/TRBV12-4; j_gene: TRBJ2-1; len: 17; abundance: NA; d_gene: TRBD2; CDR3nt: TGTGCCAGCAGTGCTACCTCTCGAGCGGGGGGGAAAAATGAGCAGTTCTTC; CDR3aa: CASSATSRAGGKNEQFF
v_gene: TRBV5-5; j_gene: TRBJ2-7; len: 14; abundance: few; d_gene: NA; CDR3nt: TGTGCCTCGACCTCGGCGGGGTTTGGCTACGAGCAGTACTTC; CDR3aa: CASTSAGFGYEQYF
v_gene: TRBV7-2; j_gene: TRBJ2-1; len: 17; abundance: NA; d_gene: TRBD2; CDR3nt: TGTGCCAGCAGCTTAGACTTAGCGGGGGGGCCTTTTAATGAGCAGTTCTTC; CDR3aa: CASSLDLAGGPFNEQFF
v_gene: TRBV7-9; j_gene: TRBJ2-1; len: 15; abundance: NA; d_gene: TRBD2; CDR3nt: TGTGCCAGCAGCTCCTCCCTAGCGGGCTACAATGAGCAGTTCTTC; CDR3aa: CASSSSLAGYNEQFF
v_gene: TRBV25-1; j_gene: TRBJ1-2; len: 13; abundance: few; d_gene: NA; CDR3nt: TGTGCCAGCAGTGGAGTTACCGACTATGGCTACACCTTC; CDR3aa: CASSGVTDYGYTF
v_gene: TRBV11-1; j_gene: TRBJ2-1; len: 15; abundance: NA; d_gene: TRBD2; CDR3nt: TGTGCCAGCAGCTTACTTGGGGGGGGATACAATGAGCAGTTCTTC; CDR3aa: CASSLLGGGYNEQFF
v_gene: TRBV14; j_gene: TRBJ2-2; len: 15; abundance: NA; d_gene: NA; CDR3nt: TGTGCCAGCAGCCGCCTCCAGGGAACAACCGGGGAGCTGTTTTTT; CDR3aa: CASSRLQGTTGELFF
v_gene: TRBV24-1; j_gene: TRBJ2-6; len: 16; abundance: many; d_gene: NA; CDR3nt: TGTGCCACCAGTGATTGGTCGTCCTCTGGGGCCAACGTCCTGACTTTC; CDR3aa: CATSDWSSSGANVLTF
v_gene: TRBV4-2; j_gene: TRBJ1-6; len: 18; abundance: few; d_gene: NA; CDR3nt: TGTGCCAGCAGCCAAGAAGGTGGGGGACGTAGCCCGAATTCACCCCTCCACTTT; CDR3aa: CASSQEGGGRSPNSPLHF
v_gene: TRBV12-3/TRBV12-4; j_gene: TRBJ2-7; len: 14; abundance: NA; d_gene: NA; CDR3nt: TGTGCCAGCAGTTTTGTTTCAGGGGCCGCCGAGCAGTACTTC; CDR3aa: CASSFVSGAAEQYF
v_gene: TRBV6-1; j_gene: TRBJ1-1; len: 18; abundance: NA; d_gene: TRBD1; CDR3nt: TGTGCCAGCAGTGAAGTCCGGGCAGGGGGCGAGCGATTCGATGAAGCTTTCTTT; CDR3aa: CASSEVRAGGERFDEAFF
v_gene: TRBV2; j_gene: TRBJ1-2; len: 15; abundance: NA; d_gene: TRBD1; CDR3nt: TGTGCCAGCAGTGAAGGGGCAGGGGGAGTCTATGGCTACACCTTC; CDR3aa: CASSEGAGGVYGYTF
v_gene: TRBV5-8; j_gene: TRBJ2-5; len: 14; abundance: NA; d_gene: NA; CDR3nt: TGTGCCAGCAGCTTCAGGGGTGAGCAAGAGACCCAGTACTTC; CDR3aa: CASSFRGEQETQYF
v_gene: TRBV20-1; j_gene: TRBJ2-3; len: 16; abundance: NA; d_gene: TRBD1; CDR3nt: TGCAGTGCTACTACAGGGGCCGGTGCTAGCACAGATACGCAGTATTTT; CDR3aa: CSATTGAGASTDTQYF
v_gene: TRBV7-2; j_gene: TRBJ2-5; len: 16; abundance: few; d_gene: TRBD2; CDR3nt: TGTGCCAGCAGCCCCACGACTAGCGGGGGGGCCGAGACCCAGTACTTC; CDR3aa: CASSPTTSGGAETQYF
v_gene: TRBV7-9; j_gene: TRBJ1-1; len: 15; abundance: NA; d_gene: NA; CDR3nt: TGTGCCAGCAGCTTAGTTTCTGGGCCTGGGACTGAAGCTTTCTTT; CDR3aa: CASSLVSGPGTEAFF
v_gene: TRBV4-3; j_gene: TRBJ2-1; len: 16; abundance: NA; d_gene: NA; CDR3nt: TGCGCCAGCAGCCAAGATTTAAGCGGGCCGCACAATGAGCAGTTCTTC; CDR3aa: CASSQDLSGPHNEQFF
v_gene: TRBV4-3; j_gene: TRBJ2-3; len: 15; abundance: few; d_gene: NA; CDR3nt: TGCGCCAGCAGCCAAGACGAGGGAGCCACAGATACGCAGTATTTT; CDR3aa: CASSQDEGATDTQYF
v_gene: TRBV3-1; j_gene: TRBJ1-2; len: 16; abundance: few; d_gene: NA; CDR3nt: TGTGCCAGCAGCCAAGATTGGAGGGGAGCGGTGCGGGGCTACACCTTC; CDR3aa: CASSQDWRGAVRGYTF
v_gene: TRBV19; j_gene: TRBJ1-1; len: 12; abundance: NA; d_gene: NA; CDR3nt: TGTGCCAGTAGTATGAGGGGGATTGAAGCTTTCTTT; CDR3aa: CASSMRGIEAFF
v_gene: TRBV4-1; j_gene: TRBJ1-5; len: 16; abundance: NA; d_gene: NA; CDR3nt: TGCGCCAGCAGCCAAGACCCCGGGGGAAGCAATCAGCCCCAGCATTTT; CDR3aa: CASSQDPGGSNQPQHF
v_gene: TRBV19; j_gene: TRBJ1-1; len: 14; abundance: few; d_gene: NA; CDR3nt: TGTGCCAGTAGCCTCAGAGGGGGGAGCTCTGAAGCTTTCTTT; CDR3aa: CASSLRGGSSEAFF
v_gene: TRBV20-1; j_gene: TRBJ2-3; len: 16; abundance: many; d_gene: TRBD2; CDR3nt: TGCAGTGCTAGAGAACTAGCGGGGCGCTACACAGATACGCAGTATTTT; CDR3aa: CSARELAGRYTDTQYF
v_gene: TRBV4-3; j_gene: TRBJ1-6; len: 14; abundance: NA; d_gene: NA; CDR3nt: TGCGCCAGCAGCCAGTTAGGAGATAATTCACCCCTCCACTTT; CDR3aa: CASSQLGDNSPLHF
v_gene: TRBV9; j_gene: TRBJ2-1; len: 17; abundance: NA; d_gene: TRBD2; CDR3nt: TGTGCCAGCAGCATCTCGACTAGCGGGGCCTCCTACAATGAGCAGTTCTTC; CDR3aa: CASSISTSGASYNEQFF
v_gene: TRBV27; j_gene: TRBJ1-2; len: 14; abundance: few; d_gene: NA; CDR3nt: TGTGCCAGCAGTACCTCTGCGGAGCTCTATGGCTACACCTTC; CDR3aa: CASSTSAELYGYTF
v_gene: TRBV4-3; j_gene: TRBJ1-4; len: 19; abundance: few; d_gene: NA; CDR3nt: TGCGCCAGCAGCCAAGATCCACCGTCGAGCGCAGGGTTGGGTGAAAAACTGTTTTTT; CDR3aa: CASSQDPPSSAGLGEKLFF
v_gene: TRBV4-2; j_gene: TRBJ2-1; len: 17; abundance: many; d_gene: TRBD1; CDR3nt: TGTGCCAGCAGCCAAGATGGGACAGGACAGGGACACAATGAGCAGTTCTTC; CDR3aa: CASSQDGTGQGHNEQFF
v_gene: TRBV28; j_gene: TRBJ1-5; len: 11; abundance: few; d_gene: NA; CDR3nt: TGTGCCAGCACCTATAGTGAGCCCCAGCATTTT; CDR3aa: CASTYSEPQHF
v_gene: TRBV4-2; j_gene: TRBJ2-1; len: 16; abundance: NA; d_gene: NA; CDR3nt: TGTGCCAGCAGCCAGGCCCCAGTGGACGGGAGCATTCGGCAGTTCTTC; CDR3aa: CASSQAPVDGSIRQFF
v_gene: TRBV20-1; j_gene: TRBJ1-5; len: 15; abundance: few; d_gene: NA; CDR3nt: TGCAGTGCTAGAGAGTCCCCGGGAGGCAATCAGCCCCAGCATTTT; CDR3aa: CSARESPGGNQPQHF
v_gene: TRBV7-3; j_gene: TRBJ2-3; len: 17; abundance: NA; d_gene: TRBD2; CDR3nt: TGTGCCAGCAGCTTATATCACAGCGGGGGGGCCCCAGATACGCAGTATTTT; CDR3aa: CASSLYHSGGAPDTQYF
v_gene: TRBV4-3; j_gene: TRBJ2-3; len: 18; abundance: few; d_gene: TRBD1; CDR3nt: TGCGCCAGCAGCCAAGATGAGCCGGGACAGGGGGCGTTAGATACGCAGTATTTT; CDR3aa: CASSQDEPGQGALDTQYF